The 4 T cell receptor beta chains in this list originate from one sample, sequenced in a study of T cell repertoires in cytomegalovirus infection (dated by TCRdb to the late 2010s). This sample was sequenced with an Illumina HiSeq 1500. The public sequencing data were trimmed at Q25 with fastp and processed into clonotypes with MiXCR by TCRdb, which kept only in-frame beta chains. When rows share a CDR3 protein, they turn into one entry using the most common DNA and genes. The sample has 250,000 to 300,000 distinct CDR3 sequences on record, under 30% of them singletons. Roughly 13% of the sample goes to the ten largest clones. Sequencing input: PBMCs. The receptors stem from a human donor in good health (CMV status not recorded). Some clones in this sample may be carry-over from other donors' samples.

V usage is TRBV19 and J usage is TRBJ2-1; a possible D gene is TRBD2 (5 bases). This CDR3 spans 14 amino acids. V was pared by 5 bases and J by 2 bases, with 10 bases between. CDR1 and CDR2 (germline): LNHDA, SQIVND (reference sequence). CDR3 protein: CASSPGFAYNEQFF. As DNA, the CDR3 is TGTGCCAGTAGTCCGGGATTCGCCTACAATGAGCAGTTCTTC.

CDR3 sequence (DNA): TGTGCCAGCAGCTGTAACTTGGTGGGGCGGGGGGGCCGTATTGAGCAGTTCTTC. This codes for CASSCNLVGRGGRIEQFF. V usage is TRBV7-8 and J usage is TRBJ2-1; 9 bases are a match to TRBD2. V shed 4 bases and J 9 bases; nucleotides not matched to a gene: 19. The CDR3 extends over 18 amino acids. CDR1 is SGHVS, CDR2 FQNEAQ, per germline.

This clonotype was counted a few times. This chain uses TRBV6-8 with TRBJ1-2; tentatively, D is TRBD1 (5 bases). The CDR3 has 14 amino acids. The germline CDR1 and CDR2 sequences are MNHGY and SAAAGT. Trimming cost V 6 bases and J 10 bases, with 21 bases left between them. The CDR3 DNA reads TGTGCCAGCAGGAATTCTGGGGGGGACCTATTCTACACCTTC. Translating it yields CASRNSGGDLFYTF.

With respect to this clonotype: A clone one base away is much larger, so this may be a read error. The gene calls are TRBV7-2 and TRBJ2-7, with D unresolved. This CDR3 region has 14 residues. Germline-derived CDR1 and CDR2 are SGHTA and FQGNSA. V lost 1 base, J lost 2 bases, and 9 bases lay in between. The CDR3 region has the DNA TGTGCCAGCAGCTTAGTGATGAGAACCTACGAGCAGTACTTC. It yields the protein CASSLVMRTYEQYF.